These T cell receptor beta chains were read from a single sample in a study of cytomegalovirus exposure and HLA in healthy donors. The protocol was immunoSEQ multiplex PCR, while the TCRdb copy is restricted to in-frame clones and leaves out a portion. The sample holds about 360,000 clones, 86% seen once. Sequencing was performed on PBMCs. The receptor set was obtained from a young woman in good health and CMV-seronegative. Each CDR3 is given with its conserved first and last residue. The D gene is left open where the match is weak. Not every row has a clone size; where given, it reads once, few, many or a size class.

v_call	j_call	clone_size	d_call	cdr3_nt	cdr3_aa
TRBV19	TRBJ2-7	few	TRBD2	TGTGCCAGTAGTATAGATCTGACTAGCGGCTACGAGCAGTACTTC	CASSIDLTSGYEQYF
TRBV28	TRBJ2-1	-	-	TGTGCCAGCAGCGCCAACCACGGTCCTCACAATGAGCAGTTCTTC	CASSANHGPHNEQFF
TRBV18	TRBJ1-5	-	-	TGTGCCAGCTCACCTACTAGGGGAGGGCGACGGCCCCAGCATTTT	CASSPTRGGRRPQHF
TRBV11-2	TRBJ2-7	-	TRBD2	TGTGCCAGCAGCTTAGAGGTAAGCGGGGCCAGCTCCTACGAGCAGTACTTC	CASSLEVSGASSYEQYF
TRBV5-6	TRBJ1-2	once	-	TGTGCCAGCAGCTTGGTCGCAGCCCCCGGGAATGGCTACACCTTC	CASSLVAAPGNGYTF
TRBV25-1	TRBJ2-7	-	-	TGTGCCAGCAGTGACGAGGACACCCCGGTCGAGCAGTACTTC	CASSDEDTPVEQYF
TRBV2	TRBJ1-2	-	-	TGTGCCAGCAGGTTAGAGGGCTACACCTTC	CASRLEGYTF
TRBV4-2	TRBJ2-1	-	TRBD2	TGTGCCAGCAGCCCCCCCCTAGCGGGAGGGCTCGATGAGCAGTTCTTC	CASSPPLAGGLDEQFF
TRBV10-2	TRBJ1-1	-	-	TGCGCCAGCAGTGGTATCCCGGGCACTGAAGCTTTCTTT	CASSGIPGTEAFF
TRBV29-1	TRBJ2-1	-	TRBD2	TGCAGCGTTGGGCTAGCGGGGGGGCCGGTTCCCAATGAGCAGTTCTTC	CSVGLAGGPVPNEQFF
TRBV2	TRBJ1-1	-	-	TGTGCCAGCACTGGGCGGGGGATGAACACTGAAGCTTTCTTT	CASTGRGMNTEAFF
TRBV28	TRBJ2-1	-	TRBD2	TGTGCCAGCAGTTATCGGGACTATAATGAGCAGTTCTTC	CASSYRDYNEQFF
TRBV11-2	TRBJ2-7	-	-	TGTGCCAGCAGTACCCCAACGGGTCATCCCGAGCAGTACTTC	CASSTPTGHPEQYF
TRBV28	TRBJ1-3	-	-	TGTGCCAGCACCACCGCAGGGGCTGGAAACACCATATATTTT	CASTTAGAGNTIYF
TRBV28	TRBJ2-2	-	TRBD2	TGTGCCAGCACTTCTAGCGGAGCAAACACCGGGGAGCTGTTTTTT	CASTSSGANTGELFF
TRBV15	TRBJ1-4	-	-	TGTGCCACCAGCAGAGAGGGACTAACGCGGTATGAAAAACTGTTTTTT	CATSREGLTRYEKLFF
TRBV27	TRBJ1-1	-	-	TGTGCCAGCAGTTTATTTGGCGGTTTGAACACTGAAGCTTTCTTT	CASSLFGGLNTEAFF
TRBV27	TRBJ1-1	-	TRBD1	TGTGCGACAGGGGCTTTAGGGACTGAAGCTTTCTTT	CATGALGTEAFF
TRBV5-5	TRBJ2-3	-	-	TGTGCCAGCAGCTTGGAAGGGATGGGGCGGACAGATACGCAGTATTTT	CASSLEGMGRTDTQYF
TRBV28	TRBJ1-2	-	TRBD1	TGTGCCAGCAGTCCCAACAGGGGGCTGCGGGACTACACCTTC	CASSPNRGLRDYTF
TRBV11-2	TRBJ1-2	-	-	TGTGCCAGCAGCTTAGAAGGCGGTTTGTGGGATGGCTACACCTTC	CASSLEGGLWDGYTF
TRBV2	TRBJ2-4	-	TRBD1	TGTGCCAGCAGTCAAACCGGGGACAGCATAGCCAAAAACATTCAGTACTTC	CASSQTGDSIAKNIQYF
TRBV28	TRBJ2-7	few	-	TGTGCCAGCAGCCCACAGGTGGGGCAGGGCTACGAGCAGTACTTC	CASSPQVGQGYEQYF
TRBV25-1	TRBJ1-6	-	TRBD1	TGTGCCAGCAGGCGTTCCGGGACAGGAGATTCACCCCTCCACTTT	CASRRSGTGDSPLHF
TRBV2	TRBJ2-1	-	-	TGTGCCAGCAGTTACAGCGGATCTTACAATGAGCAGTTCTTC	CASSYSGSYNEQFF
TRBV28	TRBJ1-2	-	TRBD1	TGTGCCAGCAGTCTCGCGGACAGGGGGCCCAACTATGGCTACACCTTC	CASSLADRGPNYGYTF
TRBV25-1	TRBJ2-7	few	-	TGTGCCAGCAGTGAACAGGGCTACGAGCAGTACTTC	CASSEQGYEQYF
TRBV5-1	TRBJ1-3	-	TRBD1	TGCGCCAGCAGTTCGGGACAGTTCGACTCTGGAAACACCATATATTTT	CASSSGQFDSGNTIYF
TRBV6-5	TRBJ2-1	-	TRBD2	TGTGCCAGCAGTTACAGGCGGGGGGTAAGAGAGCAGTTCTTC	CASSYRRGVREQFF
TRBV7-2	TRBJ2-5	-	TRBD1	TGTGCCAGCAGCTTGACAGGGATACAAGAGACCCAGTACTTC	CASSLTGIQETQYF
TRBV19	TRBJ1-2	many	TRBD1	TGTGCCAGTAGACCACCGGGACAGGACAACTATGGCTACACCTTC	CASRPPGQDNYGYTF
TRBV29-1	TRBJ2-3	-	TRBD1	TGCAGCGTTGAATTGGGACAGGGGCTCGATACGCAGTATTTT	CSVELGQGLDTQYF
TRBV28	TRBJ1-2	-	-	TGTGCCAGCAGTTTAAGCCAGGGGCCTTATGGCTACACCTTC	CASSLSQGPYGYTF
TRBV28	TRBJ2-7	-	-	TGTGCCAGCAGTCCCCCCAGGGGCACCACCTACGAGCAGTACTTC	CASSPPRGTTYEQYF
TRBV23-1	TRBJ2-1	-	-	TGCGCCAGCAGTCAATACAGGCATGGGAAGGATTGGGATGAGCAGTTCTTC	CASSQYRHGKDWDEQFF
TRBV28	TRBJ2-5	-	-	TGTGCCAGCAAGAACAGACTAGGCGTTCAAGAGACCCAGTACTTC	CASKNRLGVQETQYF
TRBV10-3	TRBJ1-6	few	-	TGTGCCATCAGTGAGTCGACTCCCGATTCACCCCTCCACTTT	CAISESTPDSPLHF
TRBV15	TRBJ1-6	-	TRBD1	TGTGCCACCAGCAGAGTCCGGGACAGGGTCTATTCACCCCTCCACTTT	CATSRVRDRVYSPLHF
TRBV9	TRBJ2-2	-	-	TGTGCCAGCAGCGTAGGGGGACAGAACACCGGGGAGCTGTTTTTT	CASSVGGQNTGELFF
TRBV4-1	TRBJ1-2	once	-	TGCGCCAGCAGCCAAGATCTGGCAGGTTTGGACTACACCTTC	CASSQDLAGLDYTF
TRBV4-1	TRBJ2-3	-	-	TGCGCCAGCAGCCAAGATACTAGTCTCGATACGCAGTATTTT	CASSQDTSLDTQYF
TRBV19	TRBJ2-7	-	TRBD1	TGTGCCAGTAGTGCCTCCGGGACAGGGCCCTACGAGCAGTACTTC	CASSASGTGPYEQYF
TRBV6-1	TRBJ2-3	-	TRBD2	TGTGCCAGCAGTGAAAGGGGACTAGTCACAGATACGCAGTATTTT	CASSERGLVTDTQYF
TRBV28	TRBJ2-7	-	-	TGTGCCAGCAGTCTGGGGCTGGCTACAGTCTACGAGCAGTACTTC	CASSLGLATVYEQYF